This TCR beta chain was recorded in a study of regulatory T cells in long-lasting Graves disease. Study-level points and caveats: Small sample size may have lowered accuracy. Repertoires from persistent disease leaned toward TRBV28, TRBJ1-2 and TRBJ2-5.

Arm-PCR of CDR3 regions and iRepertoire HTBI primers were used to build TCR beta libraries. TCRdb itself ran the multiplex PCR reads through MiXCR, one entry per CDR3 protein. Of 300,000 to 400,000 distinct CDR3 sequences listed, 20% are singletons. Time point of the sample: persistent/refractory GD, antithyroid drugs over 5 years with positive TRAb. The TCR library was made from RNA extracted from PBMCs. Diagnosing Graves' disease relied on the American Thyroid Association guidelines. EDTA tubes were used for drawing 8.5 to 9.5 milliliters of peripheral blood. The V and J ends lost 6 bases and 7 bases respectively, with 21 bases between them. Germline V gene data show CDR1 as MDHEN and CDR2 as SYDVKM. The length of the CDR3 is 15 residues. This clonotype was seen at least ten times. Its specificity is not known.

The chain employs TRBV28 and TRBJ1-2; tentative D call: TRBD1 (6 bases). Sample: peripheral blood mononuclear cells (PBMCs), taken when the disease was refractory, from a patient treated with antithyroid drugs. This TCR derives from a female donor with Graves disease. The CDR3 DNA follows: TGTGCCAGCAGGCCTTCTTACAGGGTCTTTGCTGGCTACACCTTC. Translation: CASRPSYRVFAGYTF.